Listed here are 27 T cell receptor beta chains from one sample, sequenced in a study of beta chain features in type 1 diabetes. The isolated RNA, all of it, was reverse transcribed, so expressed TCRB transcripts were what got sequenced. Assay used: immunoSEQ multiplex PCR; TCRdb lists only in-frame clones, some missing. The sample has about 350,000 clones; 20% are singletons. The sample taken for sequencing was naive CD4+ T cells from blood. These receptor sequences come from a young woman in good health.

The J gene is TRBJ2-7, the V gene TRBV5-1, with TRBD2 as a possible D gene (5 bases). The CDR3 is 15 amino acids. The V and J ends lost 4 bases and 0 bases respectively, with 14 bases between them. Per the germline V gene, CDR1 is SGHRS and CDR2 is YFSETQ. CDR3 loop: CASSPRTGSSYEQYF. For the CDR3, the DNA is TGCGCCAGCAGCCCCCGGACGGGGAGCTCCTACGAGCAGTACTTC.

Only a few counts were recorded for this clone. This sequence joins TRBV30 and TRBJ1-1; D is uncertain. Trimming stripped 8 bases from V and 5 bases from J, with 18 bases between. Germline CDR1 is GTSNPN and CDR2 is SVGIG (reference sequence). This CDR3 is 13 amino acids long. The CDR3 protein is CAVRAGRWTEAFF. DNA for the CDR3: TGTGCCGTTAGAGCGGGAAGATGGACTGAAGCTTTCTTT.

This clone was seen a few times. This sequence joins TRBV7-2 and TRBJ2-1; TRBD2 might be the D (5 bases). V lost 3 bases, J lost 7 bases, and 16 bases lay in between. The CDR3 is 15 amino acids. Germline CDR1 SGHTA, CDR2 FQGNSA. The CDR3 DNA sequence: TGTGCCAGCAGCTTTAGTTCGGCTAGCTGGAATGAGCAGTTCTTC. The encoded protein is CASSFSSASWNEQFF. The variable domain in full, completed from reference TRBV7-2 and TRBJ2-1, reads GAGVSQSPSNKVTEKGKDVELRCDPISGHTALYWYRQSLGQGLEFLIYFQGNSAPDKSGLPSDRFSAERTGGSVSTLTIQRTQQEDSAVYLCASSFSSASWNEQFFGPGTRLTVL.

The rearrangement links TRBV30 to TRBJ1-2; the D is unclear. CDR1 is GTSNPN and CDR2 is SVGIG in the germline V gene (reference sequence). Trimming left V 0 bases short and J 7 bases short, with 12 bases between. The CDR3 extends over 13 amino acids. The CDR3 DNA follows: TGTGCCTGGAGTGTCGGGAGTCGCGGTGGCTACACCTTC. This translates into CAWSVGSRGGYTF.

The chain uses TRBV29-1 and TRBJ1-1; 7 bases fit TRBD1. CDR3 length: 14 residues. Germline-derived CDR1 and CDR2 are SQVTM and ANQGSEA. After removal of 8 bases from V and 5 bases from J, the junction contained 14 bases not matched to a gene. In DNA, the CDR3 is TGCAGCTTCACCGGGACAGCGCCGGTTACTGAAGCTTTCTTT. Its translation: CSFTGTAPVTEAFF.

In its sample, this clone was seen a few times. The rearrangement joins TRBV7-3 to TRBJ2-5; no reliable D call. Germline lookup yields CDR1 SGHTA and CDR2 FQGTGA. The CDR3 spans 15 residues. The germline V and J ends were trimmed by 1 base and 1 base, with 10 bases remaining between them. CDR3 sequence (DNA): TGTGCCAGCAGCTTAAGTGGAGCGCCCCAAGAGACCCAGTACTTC. It translates to CASSLSGAPQETQYF.

This chain links TRBV18 with TRBJ1-4; 7 bases align to TRBD1. J was trimmed by 7 bases and V by 5 bases; bases with no gene match: 7. Germline assignment: CDR1 KGHSH and CDR2 LQKENI. This CDR3 has 14 residues. CDR3 nucleotide sequence: TGTGCCAGCTCAAACCGACAGGGTACTGAAAAACTGTTTTTT. Amino acids: CASSNRQGTEKLFF.

V and J are TRBV13 and TRBJ1-1; no clear D. The CDR3 runs to 15 residues. From germline, CDR1 is PRHDT and CDR2 FYEKMQ (reference sequence). Trimming cost V 0 bases and J 3 bases, with 11 bases left between them. The CDR3 is CASSLGGGGHTEAFF. CDR3 in DNA: TGTGCCAGCAGCTTAGGCGGAGGCGGCCACACTGAAGCTTTCTTT.

This clone was observed once. The chain joins TRBV11-2 to TRBJ2-7, with D unclear. The CDR3 is 15 residues long. CDR1 and CDR2 (germline): SGHAT, FQNNGV. V lost 0 bases and J lost 3, with 12 bases in between. Written as DNA, the CDR3 is TGTGCCAGCAGCTTAGATCCCCCGCTGAGCTACGAGCAGTACTTC. Translated, it gives CASSLDPPLSYEQYF.

This clone was detected only a few times. This chain joins TRBV7-9 and TRBJ2-2; a possible D gene is TRBD2 (7 bases). The CDR3 spans 16 residues. V was shortened by 5 bases and J by 0 bases, with 13 bases between the two germline ends. Germline assignment: CDR1 SEHNR and CDR2 FQNEAQ (reference sequence). The CDR3 DNA follows: TGTGCCAGCAGCCGAGGGGGGGGCGCGAACACCGGGGAGCTGTTTTTT. It is translated as CASSRGGGANTGELFF.

The chain joins TRBV29-1 to TRBJ1-1, with D tentatively TRBD1 (6 bases). The length of the CDR3 is 14 residues. Germline-derived CDR1 and CDR2 are SQVTM and ANQGSEA. Trimming pared 1 base from V and 5 bases from J, leaving 14 bases between. CDR3 sequence (DNA): TGCAGCGTTGAAGTGGGCACAGGGATGACTGAAGCTTTCTTT. Protein sequence: CSVEVGTGMTEAFF. The variable domain in full, with the rest retrieved from reference TRBV29-1 and TRBJ1-1, is SAVISQKPSRDICQRGTSLTIQCQVDSQVTMMFWYRQQPGQSLTLIATANQGSEATYESGFVIDKFPISRPNLTFSTLTVSNMSPEDSSIYLCSVEVGTGMTEAFFGQGTRLTVV.

This clone was observed a handful of times. The CDR3 spells CASSLRGPSEQYF. As DNA, the CDR3 is TGTGCCAGCAGCTTAAGGGGGCCAAGCGAGCAGTACTTC. V is TRBV11-1 and J is TRBJ2-7; 7 positions match TRBD1. The CDR3 consists of 13 residues. Germline V gene data show CDR1 as SGHAT and CDR2 as FQDESV (reference sequence). J gave up 6 bases and V 2 bases, and 4 bases lay outside the gene matches.

The table lists this clone with a few counts. The genes are TRBV7-6 and TRBJ1-4; TRBD1 agrees at 7 bases. The CDR3 length is 14 residues. The V gene end was trimmed by 4 bases and the J gene end by 8 bases; junction bases not matched to a gene: 7. Germline CDR1 is SGHVS and CDR2 is FNYEAQ. The CDR3: CASSSDRVSEKLFF. As DNA, the CDR3 is TGTGCCAGCAGCTCCGACAGGGTCAGCGAAAAACTGTTTTTT.

The rearrangement links TRBV14 to TRBJ2-1; the match to TRBD2 covers 8 bases. Germline CDR1 reads SGHDN; CDR2 reads FVKESK. CDR3 length: 16 amino acids. The junction had 10 bases not matched to a gene; V was cut back by 0 bases and J by 9 bases. CDR3 protein: CASSQDWSGRVREQFF. The CDR3 DNA follows: TGTGCCAGCAGCCAAGACTGGAGCGGGAGAGTTCGTGAGCAGTTCTTC.

The V gene is TRBV30, the J gene TRBJ1-1; 9 bases map to TRBD1. The V gene end was trimmed by 4 bases and the J gene end by 1 base; junction bases not matched to a gene: 1. This CDR3 is 13 amino acids long. Germline loops: CDR1 GTSNPN, CDR2 SVGIG (reference sequence). CDR3 DNA: TGTGCCTGGAACAGGGGGCCGAACACTGAAGCTTTCTTT. This gives the protein CAWNRGPNTEAFF.

Only a few counts were recorded for this clone. The CDR3 region is CASSTIAGARTDTQYF. CDR3 bases: TGTGCCAGCAGCACTATAGCGGGGGCCCGCACAGATACGCAGTATTTT. The chain is built from TRBV5-4 and TRBJ2-3, with 9 bases aligning to TRBD2. Trimming removed 4 bases from V and 1 base from J; junction bases left unmatched: 7. Germline-derived CDR1 and CDR2 are SGHNT and YYREEE (reference sequence). The CDR3 runs to 16 residues.

This clone occurred a few times. The CDR3, as DNA: TGTGCCTGGAGTCGGGGGGAGGGCACTGAGCAGTTCTTC. It specifies CAWSRGEGTEQFF. This chain joins TRBV30 and TRBJ2-1; 7 bases map to TRBD2. The V and J ends lost 2 bases and 9 bases, in that order; junction bases with no gene match: 7. The CDR3 length is 13 residues. CDR1 and CDR2 from the germline V gene are GTSNPN and SVGIG (reference sequence).

This clone was seen only a few times. The chain employs TRBV15 and TRBJ2-5; maybe TRBD2 (6 bases). V was shortened by 1 base and J by 5 bases, with 17 bases between the two germline ends. This CDR3 is 16 amino acids long. Germline V gene sequence: CDR1 LNHNV, CDR2 YYDKDF (reference sequence). This chain's CDR3 is CATSRGDSYPAETQYF. The DNA of the CDR3 is TGTGCCACCAGCAGAGGGGACTCCTACCCAGCGGAGACCCAGTACTTC.

In the case of this clone: Different DNA sequences within this sample yield the same CDR3. This chain links TRBV5-1 with TRBJ2-7; TRBD2 might be the D (6 bases). Germline V lookup: CDR1 SGHRS, CDR2 YFSETQ. The CDR3 is 15 amino acids. Trimming took off 0 bases at V and 2 bases at J, with 12 bases between the two ends. The CDR3 bases are TGCGCCAGCAGCTTGGGGGGGACTGGTACCTACGAGCAGTACTTC. Its protein is CASSLGGTGTYEQYF.

This clone has a handful of counts. The chain has TRBV29-1 and TRBJ2-1, with TRBD1 identical over 10 bases. The CDR3 is made up of 14 amino acids. Germline CDR1 SQVTM, CDR2 ANQGSEA. Unmatched junction bases numbered 9, after V lost 7 bases and J lost 6 bases. The CDR3 coding sequence is TGCAGCGCCTCCGACAGGGGGCGGAGCAATGAGCAGTTCTTC. Amino acid sequence: CSASDRGRSNEQFF.

This rearrangement joins TRBV4-2 to TRBJ1-2; D unresolved. Trimming took off 0 bases at V and 4 bases at J, with 6 bases between the two ends. The CDR3 has 13 residues. Germline lookup yields CDR1 LGHNA and CDR2 YNFKEQ. The CDR3 protein is CASSQEGSYGYTF. CDR3 nucleotides: TGTGCCAGCAGCCAAGAGGGGAGCTATGGCTACACCTTC.

This chain links TRBV2 with TRBJ2-1; 8 bases are a match to TRBD2. Germline V gene sequence: CDR1 SNHLY, CDR2 FYNNEI. This CDR3 is 15 amino acids long. J was trimmed by 2 bases and V by 3 bases; bases with no gene match: 3. In DNA form, the CDR3 reads TGTGCCAGCAGTGAGACCGGGGGGGCCTACAATGAGCAGTTCTTC. Encoded protein: CASSETGGAYNEQFF. The full variable domain, with the rest looked up from reference TRBV2 and TRBJ2-1, is EPEVTQTPSHQVTQMGQEVILRCVPISNHLYFYWYRQILGQKVEFLVSFYNNEISEKSEIFDDQFSVERPDGSNFTLKIRSTKLEDSAMYFCASSETGGAYNEQFFGPGTRLTVL.

The chain employs TRBV2 and TRBJ2-2; 12 bases map to TRBD2. The germline V gene has CDR1 SNHLY and CDR2 FYNNEI. Germline trimming cut 3 bases from V and 2 bases from J; bases unmatched to any gene: 1. This CDR3 is 16 amino acids long. The CDR3 nucleotides read TGTGCCAGCAGTGAGGGACTAGCGGGTAACACCGGGGAGCTGTTTTTT. As protein: CASSEGLAGNTGELFF.

V is TRBV30 and J is TRBJ2-1; 9 nucleotides agree with TRBD2. Per the germline V gene, CDR1 is GTSNPN and CDR2 is SVGIG (reference sequence). This CDR3 comprises 14 residues. J gave up 6 bases and V 5 bases, and 8 bases lay outside the gene matches. The CDR3 DNA sequence: TGTGCCTGGGACCCGGGGCGGGGGGGCAATGAGCAGTTCTTC. It is translated as CAWDPGRGGNEQFF.

This chain connects TRBV19 to TRBJ1-1; no firm D call. The V gene's germline CDR1 is LNHDA and CDR2 SQIVND (reference sequence). V shed 5 bases and J shed 8 bases, with 15 bases lying between them. This CDR3 comprises 13 residues. The CDR3 nucleotides are TGTGCCAGTAGTCCTTCGGAGAGACTAGAAGCTTTCTTT. Its protein product is CASSPSERLEAFF.

In its sample, this clone was seen a few times. The chain uses TRBV10-3 and TRBJ2-3; maybe TRBD1 (5 bases). This CDR3 has 17 amino acids. The germline V and J ends were trimmed by 11 bases and 0 bases, with 24 bases remaining between them. Germline V CDR1 and CDR2: ENHRY, SYGVKD. DNA for the CDR3: TGTGCCGCCTCTCTATCCAACGACAGACCTAGCACAGATACGCAGTATTTT. Its translation is CAASLSNDRPSTDTQYF.

The chain combines TRBV7-2 with TRBJ2-3; 7 positions match TRBD2. The ends lost 0 bases at V and 1 base at J; junction bases unmatched: 4. Germline loops: CDR1 SGHTA, CDR2 FQGNSA. CDR3 size: 16 residues. CDR3 amino acids: CASSLAGTKGTDTQYF. CDR3 sequence (DNA): TGTGCCAGCAGCTTAGCGGGGACTAAGGGCACAGATACGCAGTATTTT.